The 7 T cell receptor beta chains reported below all come from one sample, sequenced in a study of human T cells and chemical hapten exposure. The authors extracted total RNA from unfractionated whole blood. Unique molecular identifiers were linked by the library to individual cDNA molecules. TCRdb redid the calling of the reads with MiXCR, one entry per CDR3 protein. Of fewer than 150,000 distinct CDR3 sequences listed, 6.5% to 10% are singletons. Specimen: whole blood. These receptors originate from a human donor in good health. Some clones in this sample may be carry-over from other donors' samples.

This clonotype was seen repeatedly, ten times or more. The V and J genes are TRBV6-4 and TRBJ2-6; 7 bases align to TRBD1. V dropped 0 bases and J dropped 2; count of bases not matched to a gene: 1. The CDR3 sequence is 16 residues long. Germline loops: CDR1 MRHNA, CDR2 SNTAGT. CDR3: CASSDSGGAGANVLTF. The CDR3 nucleotides are TGTGCCAGCAGTGACTCAGGGGGCGCTGGGGCCAACGTCCTGACTTTC.

The chain employs TRBV12-3 or TRBV12-4 and TRBJ2-7; D remains ambiguous. The CDR3 has 12 amino acids. Trimming stripped 3 bases from V and 4 bases from J, with 7 bases between. CDR3 residues: CASSFNRYEQYF. In DNA, the CDR3 is TGTGCCAGCAGTTTTAACAGATACGAGCAGTACTTC.

This clonotype was counted a few times. The chain carries TRBV7-9 and TRBJ1-3; D is perhaps TRBD1 (6 bases). Germline loops: CDR1 SEHNR, CDR2 FQNEAQ (reference sequence). Trimming shortened V by 5 bases and J by 10 bases, and 18 bases separated the two germline ends. CDR3 size: 14 residues. The CDR3 DNA sequence: TGTGCCAGCAGCCGAACCACCACAGGGAGAACCATATATTTT. Protein sequence: CASSRTTTGRTIYF.

The chain employs TRBV5-1 and TRBJ2-1; no clear D. Germline V gene sequence: CDR1 SGHRS, CDR2 YFSETQ. This CDR3 is 13 amino acids long. Trimming took 2 bases from V and 6 from J, leaving 9 bases between them. This chain's CDR3 is CASSFPGVNEQFF. CDR3 in DNA: TGCGCCAGCAGCTTCCCAGGAGTCAATGAGCAGTTCTTC.

The chain is built from TRBV5-1 and TRBJ1-6, with 7 nucleotides matching TRBD1. Trimming removed 5 bases from V and 14 bases from J; junction bases left unmatched: 13. CDR3 size: 14 residues. The germline V gene has CDR1 SGHRS and CDR2 YFSETQ. The CDR3 spells CASRPDRAHQALHF. CDR3 DNA: TGCGCCAGCAGACCAGACAGGGCCCATCAGGCCCTCCACTTT. Full variable domain (rest looked up from reference TRBV5-1 and TRBJ1-6): KAGVTQTPRYLIKTRGQQVTLSCSPISGHRSVSWYQQTPGQGLQFLFEYFSETQRNKGNFPGRFSGRQFSNSRSEMNVSTLELGDSALYLCASRPDRAHQALHFGNGTRLTVT.

This clonotype was seen ten or more times. This chain joins TRBV12-3 or TRBV12-4 and TRBJ2-7; D is unresolved. There are 11 residues in the CDR3. V gave up 4 bases and J gave up 7 bases, with 8 bases separating them. This CDR3 reads CASSSFEEQYF. As DNA, the CDR3 is TGTGCCAGCAGTTCCTTTGAAGAGCAGTACTTC.

The sample holds many counts of this clonotype. The CDR3 sequence: CASRAGTGGNQPQHF. For the CDR3, the DNA is TGCGCCAGCAGAGCCGGGACAGGGGGCAATCAGCCCCAGCATTTT. The chain links TRBV10-1 to TRBJ1-5; 10 nucleotides agree with TRBD1. With V trimmed by 6 bases and J by 2 bases, 4 bases remained unmatched. The CDR3 has 15 residues. Germline V CDR1 and CDR2: WNHNN, SYGVQD (reference sequence).